The present TCR beta chain was sequenced within a study of beta chain features in type 1 diabetes. The isolated RNA, all of it, was reverse transcribed, so expressed TCRB transcripts were what got sequenced. The method was immunoSEQ multiplex PCR; TCRdb's version includes in-frame clones alone and lacks a portion of them. The table records about 150,000 clones, over 8.5% of them present only once. The germline V gene encodes CDR1 SGHTA and CDR2 FQGNSA. The V end lost 2 bases, the J end lost 4 bases, and 7 bases lay between the germline ends. The CDR3 sequence is 13 residues long. The gene calls are TRBV7-2 and TRBJ2-3; D gene unclear. Sequenced input: central memory CD4+ T cells from blood. The TCR was taken from a man aged 18-30 years in good health. The CDR3 is CASSLMAADTQYF. Written as DNA, the CDR3 is TGTGCCAGCAGCTTAATGGCCGCAGATACGCAGTATTTT.